The 30 T cell receptor beta chains reported below all come from one sample, sequenced in a study of blood T cell repertoires in COVID-19. This table comes from immunoSEQ multiplex PCR, and its TCRdb copy is limited to in-frame clones, with some not included. The table shows some 250,000 clones, with under 90% occurring only once. Material: PBMCs or T cells enriched from blood (not recorded which). The receptors here all came from a woman between 25 and 40 years old with acute COVID-19.

This chain joins TRBV7-6 and TRBJ1-3; no definite D call. The CDR3 consists of 15 residues. V lost 2 bases and J 3 bases, leaving 11 bases between the germline ends. CDR1 and CDR2 from the germline V gene are SGHVS and FNYEAQ. The CDR3 protein is CASSLLQVVGNTIYF. The CDR3 DNA sequence: TGTGCCAGCAGCTTACTTCAGGTTGTTGGAAACACCATATATTTT.

This chain joins TRBV7-6 and TRBJ2-1; 11 nucleotides line up with TRBD2. The V and J ends lost 5 bases and 4 bases, in that order; junction bases with no gene match: 7. CDR3 length: 16 amino acids. Germline V gene lookup returns CDR1 SGHVS and CDR2 FNYEAQ. This CDR3 is CASSPLAGGKYNEQFF. As DNA, the CDR3 is TGTGCCAGCAGCCCCCTAGCGGGGGGAAAATACAATGAGCAGTTCTTC.

The gene calls are TRBV13 and TRBJ2-3, with 9 positions matching TRBD1. The germline V gene has CDR1 PRHDT and CDR2 FYEKMQ (reference sequence). The CDR3 contains 15 residues. Unmatched junction bases numbered 5, after V lost 5 bases and J lost 2 bases. The CDR3 sequence is CASSPQGAATDTQYF. The CDR3 bases are TGTGCCAGCAGCCCACAGGGGGCGGCCACAGATACGCAGTATTTT.

This rearrangement joins TRBV4-1 to TRBJ2-4; D is perhaps TRBD1 (6 bases). The CDR3 contains 15 residues. The V gene's germline CDR1 is MGHRA and CDR2 YSYEKL. Trimming took 1 base from V and 7 from J, leaving 14 bases between them. The CDR3 loop is CASSQAGTLRNIQYF. CDR3 coding DNA: TGCGCCAGCAGCCAAGCCGGGACACTACGGAACATTCAGTACTTC.

The genes are TRBV15 and TRBJ2-5; possible D gene TRBD2, 5 bases. In germline, CDR1 is LNHNV, CDR2 YYDKDF (reference sequence). The CDR3 runs 13 residues. V was pared by 4 bases and J by 0 bases, with 6 bases between. CDR3 DNA: TGTGCCACCAGCAAGGACTACCAAGAGACCCAGTACTTC. It encodes CATSKDYQETQYF.

CDR3 sequence reads: CASSTPGFGTEAFF. In DNA, the CDR3 is TGTGCCAGCAGTACACCAGGCTTTGGCACTGAAGCTTTCTTT. This chain connects TRBV5-5 to TRBJ1-1; D not certain. V gave up 5 bases and J gave up 4 bases, with 15 bases separating them. This CDR3 region has 14 residues. From germline, CDR1 is SGHKS and CDR2 YYEKEE (reference sequence).

The chain has TRBV5-6 and TRBJ2-7; the match to TRBD2 covers 7 bases. V shed 1 base and J 0 bases; nucleotides not matched to a gene: 7. Per germline, CDR1 SGHDT and CDR2 YYEEEE. The CDR3 totals 16 residues. The CDR3 loop reads CASSLPRGEGSYEQYF. The CDR3 nucleotides read TGTGCCAGCAGCTTGCCACGAGGGGAGGGCTCCTACGAGCAGTACTTC.

The V call is TRBV14, the J call TRBJ2-5, with 7 nucleotides matching TRBD1. The germline V gene encodes CDR1 SGHDN and CDR2 FVKESK. The CDR3 is made up of 17 amino acids. Trimming cost V 2 bases and J 5 bases; bases outside gene matches: 14. This chain's CDR3 is CASSQLGDSIPSETQYF. CDR3 DNA: TGTGCCAGCAGCCAATTGGGGGACAGCATACCCAGCGAGACCCAGTACTTC. The variable domain in full, completed from reference TRBV14 and TRBJ2-5, reads EAGVTQFPSHSVIEKGQTVTLRCDPISGHDNLYWYRRVMGKEIKFLLHFVKESKQDESGMPNNRFLAERTGGTYSTLKVQPAELEDSGVYFCASSQLGDSIPSETQYFGPGTRLLVL.

This clone was observed once. This chain links TRBV5-1 with TRBJ2-2; 7 bases are a match to TRBD2. Germline-derived CDR1 and CDR2 are SGHRS and YFSETQ. The CDR3 consists of 18 residues. V shed 1 base and J 1 base; nucleotides not matched to a gene: 10. The CDR3 loop reads CASSLLPTSMVNTGELFF. The CDR3 coding sequence is TGCGCCAGCAGCTTGCTGCCGACTAGCATGGTGAACACCGGGGAGCTGTTTTTT.

The genes are TRBV2 and TRBJ2-2; TRBD2 is a possible D gene (5 bases). Trimming pared 2 bases from V and 3 bases from J, leaving 7 bases between. Germline V gene lookup returns CDR1 SNHLY and CDR2 FYNNEI. The CDR3 covers 14 residues. CDR3 region: CASSERTYTGELFF. CDR3 nucleotides: TGTGCCAGCAGTGAAAGGACTTACACCGGGGAGCTGTTTTTT.

The V gene is TRBV10-2, the J gene TRBJ1-2, with D perhaps TRBD1 (6 bases). The V end lost 8 bases, the J end lost 5 bases, and 21 bases lay between the germline ends. Germline CDR1 and CDR2: WSHSY and SAAADI. The length of the CDR3 is 15 residues. The CDR3 region is CASEGVTGTEYGYTF. The CDR3 DNA follows: TGCGCCAGCGAGGGGGTAACCGGGACGGAGTATGGCTACACCTTC.

The rearrangement uses TRBV19 and TRBJ2-1; D gene uncertain. V was trimmed by 6 bases and J by 5 bases, leaving 5 bases between them. CDR1 and CDR2 (germline): LNHDA, SQIVND (reference sequence). This CDR3 is 11 amino acids long. The CDR3 sequence is CASRKHNEQFF. DNA for the CDR3: TGTGCCAGTAGGAAGCACAATGAGCAGTTCTTC.

J is TRBJ2-1 and V is TRBV9, with TRBD2 identical over 15 bases. V lost 9 bases, J lost 7 bases, and 2 bases stayed unmatched. The CDR3 runs to 13 residues. Germline CDR1 is SGDLS and CDR2 is YYNGEE. As DNA, the CDR3 is TGTGCCACTGGGACTAGCGGGGGGAATGAGCAGTTCTTC. Its translation is CATGTSGGNEQFF.

The chain carries TRBV9 and TRBJ2-3, with D possibly being TRBD1 (6 bases). The CDR3 runs to 15 residues. V gave up 3 bases and J gave up 6 bases, with 17 bases separating them. Germline V CDR1 and CDR2: SGDLS, YYNGEE. The CDR3 spells CASSADRLKGDTQYF. As DNA, the CDR3 is TGTGCCAGCAGCGCCGACAGGCTTAAGGGGGATACGCAGTATTTT.

This clone was seen just once. J is TRBJ1-1 and V is TRBV29-1; no clear D gene. V shed 1 base and J shed 0 bases, with 6 bases lying between them. Germline lookup yields CDR1 SQVTM and CDR2 ANQGSEA. CDR3 length equals 13 residues. The CDR3 loop reads CSVEAQLNTEAFF. The CDR3 coding sequence is TGCAGCGTTGAAGCACAGCTGAACACTGAAGCTTTCTTT.

The chain recombines TRBV2 with TRBJ2-3; TRBD2 agrees at 8 bases. Trimming removed 6 bases from V and 0 bases from J; junction bases left unmatched: 5. The CDR3 runs 15 residues. Germline assignment: CDR1 SNHLY and CDR2 FYNNEI. CDR3 sequence (DNA): TGTGCCAGCAGCGCATTAGCGGGGAGCACAGATACGCAGTATTTT. Translated, it gives CASSALAGSTDTQYF.

This chain joins TRBV4-1 and TRBJ1-3; no firm D call. Deletions cut 0 bases from V and 6 bases from J, with 9 bases between. The CDR3 contains 14 residues. Germline V gene lookup returns CDR1 MGHRA and CDR2 YSYEKL. CDR3 residues: CASSQEQNENTIYF. For the CDR3, the DNA is TGCGCCAGCAGCCAAGAACAGAACGAAAACACCATATATTTT.

This chain links TRBV29-1 with TRBJ1-4; D is uncertain. The germline V gene has CDR1 SQVTM and CDR2 ANQGSEA. There are 12 residues in the CDR3. V was trimmed by 7 bases and J by 3 bases, leaving 9 bases between them. In DNA form, the CDR3 reads TGCAGCGCCGCACTGCCTAATGAAAAACTGTTTTTT. Translation gives CSAALPNEKLFF. Combining the CDR3 with reference TRBV29-1 and TRBJ1-4 gives the whole variable domain SAVISQKPSRDICQRGTSLTIQCQVDSQVTMMFWYRQQPGQSLTLIATANQGSEATYESGFVIDKFPISRPNLTFSTLTVSNMSPEDSSIYLCSAALPNEKLFFGSGTQLSVL.

The rearrangement joins TRBV18 to TRBJ1-6; D ambiguous. The CDR3 length is 20 residues. Germline V CDR1 and CDR2: KGHSH, LQKENI. V lost 3 bases and J lost 10, with 31 bases in between. The CDR3: CASSPLQSDRSRLLSSPLHF. The DNA for the CDR3 is TGTGCCAGCTCACCTCTTCAGTCGGACCGCAGCCGACTACTCAGCTCACCCCTCCACTTT. Together with reference TRBV18 and TRBJ1-6, the CDR3 gives the full variable domain: NAGVMQNPRHLVRRRGQEARLRCSPMKGHSHVYWYRQLPEEGLKFMVYLQKENIIDESGMPKERFSAEFPKEGPSILRIQQVVRGDSAAYFCASSPLQSDRSRLLSSPLHFGNGTRLTVT.

The chain carries TRBV3-1 (or the pseudogene TRBV3-2) and TRBJ2-7; TRBD1 agrees at 9 bases. Germline CDR1 LGHDT, CDR2 YNNKEL (reference sequence). CDR3 length equals 14 residues. V was clipped by 4 bases and J by 3 bases; unmatched bases: 4. The CDR3 sequence: CASSPGQGNYEQYF. CDR3 in DNA: TGTGCCAGCAGCCCGGGACAGGGAAACTACGAGCAGTACTTC.

This sequence joins TRBV3-1 (or the pseudogene TRBV3-2) and TRBJ1-2, with 9 bases that match TRBD1. V lost 1 base, J lost 7 bases, and 4 bases stayed unmatched. The length of the CDR3 is 14 residues. Germline CDR1 is LGHDT and CDR2 is YNNKEL (reference sequence). Here the CDR3 reads CASSQADRGFGYTF. The CDR3 DNA is TGTGCCAGCAGCCAAGCGGACAGGGGATTTGGCTACACCTTC.

The chain couples TRBV4-3 to TRBJ2-1; 8 bases fit TRBD1. J gave up 6 bases and V 1 base, and 8 bases lay outside the gene matches. The CDR3 contains 16 residues. The germline V gene has CDR1 LGHNA and CDR2 YSLEER. The CDR3 nucleotides are TGCGCCAGCAGCCAAGGTACAGGCCAGGGGGCCAATGAGCAGTTCTTC. Protein: CASSQGTGQGANEQFF.

The chain links TRBV6-5 to TRBJ2-1; TRBD1 matches at 9 bases. Trimming at V came to 5 bases and at J to 8 bases, leaving 7 bases not matched to a gene. The length of the CDR3 is 14 residues. CDR1 and CDR2 (germline): MNHEY, SVGAGI. CDR3 sequence: CASSTGGAGDEQFF. CDR3 nucleotide sequence: TGTGCCAGCAGTACAGGGGGCGCTGGCGATGAGCAGTTCTTC.

The chain is built from TRBV11-3 and TRBJ1-2; 11 bases are a match to TRBD1. V lost 5 bases to trimming and J lost 7 bases; unmatched junction nucleotides: 3. From germline, CDR1 is SGHNT and CDR2 YENEEA. The CDR3 extends over 13 amino acids. CDR3 protein: CASSMGQGVGYTF. CDR3 in DNA: TGTGCCAGCAGCATGGGACAGGGGGTTGGCTACACCTTC.

This clone was picked up a small number of times. This chain uses TRBV20-1 with TRBJ2-7, with 10 bases aligning to TRBD1. The V segment lost 3 bases and the J segment 3 bases; nucleotides outside the gene matches: 5. The CDR3 totals 14 residues. CDR1 is DFQATT, CDR2 SNEGSKA, per germline (reference sequence). The CDR3 bases are TGCAGTGCTAGTCGGGACAGGGGATACTACGAGCAGTACTTC. As protein: CSASRDRGYYEQYF.

The chain carries TRBV5-5 and TRBJ1-2; no reliable D call. The germline V gene has CDR1 SGHKS and CDR2 YYEKEE (reference sequence). With 0 bases removed from V and 3 bases from J, the gap between germline ends came to 12 bases. The CDR3 runs to 15 residues. The CDR3 sequence is CASSLGRTEDYGYTF. In nucleotides, the CDR3 is TGTGCCAGCAGCTTGGGAAGGACGGAGGACTATGGCTACACCTTC.

The V gene is TRBV19, the J gene TRBJ1-2; maybe TRBD1 (5 bases). Trimming removed 6 bases from V and 8 bases from J, with 13 bases in between. The CDR3 is 12 amino acids. The germline CDR1 and CDR2 sequences are LNHDA and SQIVND (reference sequence). As DNA, the CDR3 is TGTGCCAGTAGCCCCCGACAGAGGGGCTACACCTTC. It specifies CASSPRQRGYTF.

This clone was found a few times. The chain has TRBV5-1 and TRBJ2-5; 8 bases line up with TRBD1. Trimming at V came to 6 bases and at J to 5 bases, leaving 12 bases not matched to a gene. CDR1 and CDR2 from the germline V gene are SGHRS and YFSETQ. CDR3 size: 15 residues. The CDR3 loop reads CASTIRTGGKETQYF. In DNA form, the CDR3 reads TGCGCCAGCACCATAAGAACAGGGGGTAAGGAGACCCAGTACTTC.

V and J are TRBV6-1 and TRBJ1-2, with TRBD1 matching over 9 bases. CDR1 MNHNS and CDR2 SASEGT come from the germline V gene. The trim removed 2 bases at V and 5 bases at J, leaving 12 bases unmatched. This CDR3 has 17 residues. The CDR3 DNA is TGTGCCAGCAGTGAAACTACCGGGACAGGGATTCGATATGGCTACACCTTC. It specifies CASSETTGTGIRYGYTF.

The gene calls are TRBV30 and TRBJ1-1; 8 nucleotides align to TRBD1. The V gene's germline CDR1 is GTSNPN and CDR2 SVGIG (reference sequence). CDR3 length equals 14 residues. V dropped 5 bases and J dropped 5; count of bases not matched to a gene: 10. In DNA, the CDR3 is TGTGCCTGGGCCCTAAAAGACAGGGGAACTGAAGCTTTCTTT. This encodes CAWALKDRGTEAFF.